This is a list of T cell receptor beta chains from one sample in a study of T cell changes during pregnancy in multiple sclerosis. Data came from immunoSEQ multiplex PCR; TCRdb stores just in-frame clones and leaves some out. The sample yields 50,000 to 70,000 clones, 91% seen once. The sequences come from peripheral blood, collected after pregnancy. The receptor set was obtained from a female donor in good health, enrolled as a control in a pregnancy study. Each CDR3 is given with its conserved first and last residue. The order of the fields is clone size, V gene, D gene, J gene, CDR3 protein, CDR3 DNA. A D gene is named only where the DNA matches it firmly. The size entry is marked missing in some rows and otherwise reads once, few, many or a size class.

abundance: .; v_gene: TRBV2; d_gene: TRBD1; j_gene: TRBJ2-7; CDR3aa: CASSDSAGGPYEQYF; CDR3nt: TGTGCCAGCAGTGATAGCGCAGGGGGCCCCTACGAGCAGTACTTC
abundance: .; v_gene: TRBV10-3; d_gene: TRBD1; j_gene: TRBJ1-2; CDR3aa: CAISERWTGVARNGYTF; CDR3nt: TGTGCCATCAGTGAGCGATGGACAGGGGTTGCGCGGAACGGCTACACCTTC
abundance: once; v_gene: TRBV18; d_gene: .; j_gene: TRBJ2-7; CDR3aa: CASSPYQGGEQYF; CDR3nt: TGTGCCAGCTCACCATATCAGGGAGGCGAGCAGTACTTC
abundance: once; v_gene: TRBV6-5; d_gene: .; j_gene: TRBJ1-2; CDR3aa: CASSSIYGYTF; CDR3nt: TGTGCCAGCAGTTCCATTTATGGCTACACCTTC
abundance: .; v_gene: TRBV6-6; d_gene: .; j_gene: TRBJ2-1; CDR3aa: CASSYSRDEQFF; CDR3nt: TGTGCCAGCAGTTACAGTCGGGATGAGCAGTTCTTC
abundance: .; v_gene: TRBV27; d_gene: TRBD1; j_gene: TRBJ1-2; CDR3aa: CASSPEDRGSLGGYTF; CDR3nt: TGTGCCAGCAGTCCGGAGGACAGGGGATCGCTCGGTGGCTACACCTTC
abundance: .; v_gene: TRBV5-6; d_gene: .; j_gene: TRBJ1-1; CDR3aa: CASTRLPNTEAFF; CDR3nt: TGTGCCAGCACCAGACTCCCGAACACTGAAGCTTTCTTT
abundance: few; v_gene: TRBV5-1; d_gene: .; j_gene: TRBJ1-1; CDR3aa: CASSPPVGVNTEAFF; CDR3nt: TGCGCCAGCAGCCCTCCGGTGGGAGTGAACACTGAAGCTTTCTTT
abundance: .; v_gene: TRBV5-1; d_gene: TRBD1; j_gene: TRBJ1-5; CDR3aa: CASSLGQGTQPQHF; CDR3nt: TGCGCCAGCAGCTTGGGACAGGGGACGCAGCCCCAGCATTTT
abundance: .; v_gene: TRBV7-9; d_gene: .; j_gene: TRBJ2-5; CDR3aa: CASSLWAGETQYF; CDR3nt: TGTGCCAGCAGCTTGTGGGCTGGCGAGACCCAGTACTTC
abundance: .; v_gene: TRBV7-3; d_gene: TRBD2; j_gene: TRBJ2-3; CDR3aa: CASSLNSGVTDTQYF; CDR3nt: TGTGCCAGCAGCTTAAATAGCGGGGTAACAGATACGCAGTATTTT
abundance: .; v_gene: TRBV6-1; d_gene: .; j_gene: TRBJ2-3; CDR3aa: CASSDGGTSTDTQYF; CDR3nt: TGTGCCAGCAGTGATGGGGGGACTAGCACAGATACGCAGTATTTT
abundance: .; v_gene: TRBV4-3; d_gene: .; j_gene: TRBJ2-3; CDR3aa: CASSQEYVTRADTQYF; CDR3nt: TGCGCCAGCAGCCAAGAGTATGTGACTAGGGCAGATACGCAGTATTTT
abundance: .; v_gene: TRBV27; d_gene: TRBD1; j_gene: TRBJ2-7; CDR3aa: CASSLKGQGAYEQYF; CDR3nt: TGTGCCAGCAGTTTAAAGGGACAGGGGGCCTACGAGCAGTACTTC
abundance: .; v_gene: TRBV6-1; d_gene: TRBD1; j_gene: TRBJ2-5; CDR3aa: CASGLGTAQETQYF; CDR3nt: TGTGCCAGCGGGTTGGGGACAGCCCAAGAGACCCAGTACTTC
abundance: .; v_gene: TRBV4-2; d_gene: TRBD2; j_gene: TRBJ2-3; CDR3aa: CASSQASSGGSTDTQYF; CDR3nt: TGTGCCAGCAGCCAGGCCTCTAGCGGGGGTAGCACAGATACGCAGTATTTT
abundance: .; v_gene: TRBV18; d_gene: .; j_gene: TRBJ1-1; CDR3aa: CASSGRETEAFF; CDR3nt: TGTGCCAGCTCAGGGAGGGAAACTGAAGCTTTCTTT
abundance: .; v_gene: TRBV30; d_gene: .; j_gene: TRBJ1-6; CDR3aa: CAWSYTGKWSPLHF; CDR3nt: TGTGCCTGGAGCTATACAGGGAAATGGTCACCCCTCCACTTT
abundance: .; v_gene: TRBV27; d_gene: TRBD1; j_gene: TRBJ1-2; CDR3aa: CASSLMGQGIYGYTF; CDR3nt: TGTGCCAGCAGTTTAATGGGACAGGGGATCTATGGCTACACCTTC
abundance: .; v_gene: TRBV7-7; d_gene: TRBD1; j_gene: TRBJ1-4; CDR3aa: CASSPDRLNEKLFF; CDR3nt: TGTGCCAGCAGCCCGGACAGGTTAAATGAAAAACTGTTTTTT
abundance: .; v_gene: TRBV9; d_gene: .; j_gene: TRBJ2-7; CDR3aa: CASSVDGRHYEQYF; CDR3nt: TGTGCCAGCAGCGTAGACGGCAGGCACTACGAGCAGTACTTC
abundance: .; v_gene: TRBV19; d_gene: .; j_gene: TRBJ2-2; CDR3aa: CAIPLRLSELFF; CDR3nt: TGTGCCATCCCGCTACGCCTGTCGGAGCTGTTTTTT
abundance: .; v_gene: TRBV7-2; d_gene: .; j_gene: TRBJ1-5; CDR3aa: CASSLDLGRGSNQPQHF; CDR3nt: TGTGCCAGCAGCTTAGACTTGGGCAGGGGAAGCAATCAGCCCCAGCATTTT
abundance: .; v_gene: TRBV4-3; d_gene: TRBD1; j_gene: TRBJ2-2; CDR3aa: CASSQEVGTVRNPGELFF; CDR3nt: TGCGCCAGCAGCCAAGAGGTAGGGACAGTCCGGAACCCCGGGGAGCTGTTTTTT
abundance: .; v_gene: TRBV9; d_gene: TRBD1; j_gene: TRBJ2-7; CDR3aa: CASSSGTGGRGYEQYF; CDR3nt: TGTGCCAGCAGCTCCGGGACAGGGGGCCGCGGGTACGAGCAGTACTTC
abundance: .; v_gene: TRBV11-2; d_gene: .; j_gene: TRBJ2-5; CDR3aa: CASSPGDIYQETQYF; CDR3nt: TGTGCCAGCAGCCCCGGGGACATTTACCAAGAGACCCAGTACTTC
abundance: .; v_gene: TRBV6-5; d_gene: TRBD1; j_gene: TRBJ1-1; CDR3aa: CASSYFRQGEAFF; CDR3nt: TGTGCCAGCAGTTACTTCCGACAGGGTGAAGCTTTCTTT
abundance: .; v_gene: TRBV10-3; d_gene: TRBD1; j_gene: TRBJ2-3; CDR3aa: CAISMDPGQGADTQYF; CDR3nt: TGTGCCATCAGCATGGACCCGGGACAGGGGGCAGATACGCAGTATTTT
abundance: .; v_gene: TRBV5-4; d_gene: TRBD2; j_gene: TRBJ2-2; CDR3aa: CASRPTSGNTGELFF; CDR3nt: TGTGCCAGCAGACCTACTAGCGGAAACACCGGGGAGCTGTTTTTT
abundance: .; v_gene: TRBV9; d_gene: .; j_gene: TRBJ1-1; CDR3aa: CASSPAGTAAFF; CDR3nt: TGTGCCAGCAGCCCCGCCGGGACTGCGGCTTTCTTT
abundance: .; v_gene: TRBV10-3; d_gene: TRBD2; j_gene: TRBJ2-2; CDR3aa: CAISGLAGGVTGELFF; CDR3nt: TGTGCCATCAGCGGACTAGCGGGGGGCGTCACCGGGGAGCTGTTTTTT
abundance: few; v_gene: TRBV25-1; d_gene: .; j_gene: TRBJ2-3; CDR3aa: CASSEHTTDTQYF; CDR3nt: TGTGCCAGCAGTGAACACACCACAGATACGCAGTATTTT
abundance: .; v_gene: TRBV5-6; d_gene: TRBD1; j_gene: TRBJ1-6; CDR3aa: CASSPRDRYNSPLHF; CDR3nt: TGTGCCAGCAGCCCGCGGGACAGGTATAATTCACCCCTCCACTTT
abundance: .; v_gene: TRBV2; d_gene: TRBD1; j_gene: TRBJ2-7; CDR3aa: CASSVEQGARKSYEQYF; CDR3nt: TGTGCCAGCAGTGTCGAACAGGGGGCGAGGAAATCCTACGAGCAGTACTTC
abundance: .; v_gene: TRBV7-9; d_gene: TRBD1; j_gene: TRBJ1-1; CDR3aa: CASSLQGASTEAFF; CDR3nt: TGTGCCAGCAGCTTACAGGGGGCCAGCACTGAAGCTTTCTTT
abundance: few; v_gene: TRBV5-6; d_gene: .; j_gene: TRBJ1-1; CDR3aa: CASSITGTEAFF; CDR3nt: TGTGCCAGCAGCATCACGGGGACTGAAGCTTTCTTT
abundance: .; v_gene: TRBV15; d_gene: .; j_gene: TRBJ1-1; CDR3aa: CATSRDLAPGGTEAFF; CDR3nt: TGTGCCACCAGCAGAGACCTGGCCCCAGGAGGTACTGAAGCTTTCTTT
abundance: once; v_gene: TRBV6-5; d_gene: .; j_gene: TRBJ1-1; CDR3aa: CASSYSGGGATEAFF; CDR3nt: TGTGCCAGCAGTTACTCGGGGGGGGGTGCGACTGAAGCTTTCTTT
abundance: .; v_gene: TRBV4-1; d_gene: .; j_gene: TRBJ2-2; CDR3aa: CASMGAGANTGELFF; CDR3nt: TGCGCCAGCATGGGGGCGGGGGCGAACACCGGGGAGCTGTTTTTT
abundance: .; v_gene: TRBV30; d_gene: .; j_gene: TRBJ2-3; CDR3aa: CAWSVVGGLSTDTQYF; CDR3nt: TGTGCCTGGAGTGTTGTTGGGGGCTTAAGCACAGATACGCAGTATTTT
abundance: .; v_gene: TRBV5-6; d_gene: .; j_gene: TRBJ1-3; CDR3aa: CASSLEGLQGNTIYF; CDR3nt: TGTGCCAGCAGCTTGGAAGGACTGCAAGGAAACACCATATATTTT
abundance: once; v_gene: TRBV14; d_gene: .; j_gene: TRBJ2-5; CDR3aa: CASSQGLRETQYF; CDR3nt: TGTGCCAGCAGCCAGGGCCTGAGAGAGACCCAGTACTTC
abundance: few; v_gene: TRBV2; d_gene: .; j_gene: TRBJ1-1; CDR3aa: CASSADTLNTEAFF; CDR3nt: TGTGCCAGCAGCGCGGACACGCTAAACACTGAAGCTTTCTTT